These 19 T cell receptor beta chains were all obtained from the same sample, sequenced in a study of blood T cell repertoires in COVID-19. Sequencing used immunoSEQ multiplex PCR; TCRdb keeps in-frame clones, though not all of them. The sample lists tens of thousands of clones, around 91% occurring once. Material for sequencing was peripheral blood. The receptors were sampled from a human donor in a cohort sampled during active COVID-19.

This clone occurred once. The gene calls are TRBV10-2 and TRBJ1-1; D is undetermined. The CDR3 is 18 residues long. With 0 bases removed from V and 4 bases from J, the gap between germline ends came to 21 bases. The germline V gene has CDR1 WSHSY and CDR2 SAAADI. The CDR3 spells CASSESRLHPPAATEAFF. The DNA for the CDR3 is TGCGCCAGCAGTGAGTCGCGGTTACACCCCCCGGCGGCCACTGAAGCTTTCTTT.

This sequence joins TRBV9 and TRBJ2-7; possibly TRBD2 for D (5 bases). The CDR3 contains 15 residues. Per germline, CDR1 SGDLS and CDR2 YYNGEE. V lost 4 bases and J lost 3, with 17 bases in between. The CDR3 protein is CASSQGSQASYEQYF. The CDR3 DNA sequence: TGTGCCAGCAGCCAAGGGAGTCAAGCTAGCTACGAGCAGTACTTC.

The chain combines TRBV10-3 with TRBJ2-6, with 12 bases identical to TRBD1. CDR3 length: 18 amino acids. CDR1 and CDR2 (germline): ENHRY, SYGVKD. The V gene end was trimmed by 4 bases and the J gene end by 0 bases; junction bases not matched to a gene: 4. CDR3 DNA: TGTGCCATCAGTGGGGGACAGGGGGCACTCTCTGGGGCCAACGTCCTGACTTTC. As protein: CAISGGQGALSGANVLTF.

This rearrangement joins TRBV28 to TRBJ1-5, with unresolved D. Trimming stripped 2 bases from V and 7 bases from J, with 12 bases between. CDR1 and CDR2 from the germline V gene are MDHEN and SYDVKM. The length of the CDR3 is 14 residues. CDR3 amino acids: CASSLASGSQPQHF. DNA of the CDR3: TGTGCCAGCAGTTTAGCTAGCGGGAGCCAGCCCCAGCATTTT.

The CDR3 DNA reads as TGTGCCAGCAGTCTACTACTTCCGGGACAAGGGGAACGCGAGCAGTACTTC. Encoded protein: CASSLLLPGQGEREQYF. The chain is built from TRBV6-7 and TRBJ2-7; tentatively, D is TRBD1 (6 bases). Being an ORF, TRBV6-7 has a function that is uncertain. Deletions cut 5 bases from V and 6 bases from J, with 26 bases between. The CDR3 consists of 17 residues.

The gene calls are TRBV12-3 or TRBV12-4 and TRBJ1-2; TRBD1 is a possible D gene (5 bases). Trimming took off 8 bases at V and 13 bases at J, with 11 bases between the two ends. The CDR3 loop spans 9 amino acids. For the CDR3, the DNA is TGTGCCAGCGGGGCGGAAGCCACCTTC. Its translation is CASGAEATF.

The chain employs TRBV16 and TRBJ1-2, with D unresolved. The CDR3 is 14 amino acids. The germline V gene has CDR1 KGHSY and CDR2 FQNENV. V shed 4 bases and J shed 0 bases, with 9 bases lying between them. CDR3 bases: TGTGCCAGCAGCCCACAAGAAGCTAACTATGGCTACACCTTC. It specifies CASSPQEANYGYTF.

The chain recombines TRBV24-1 with TRBJ2-3, with D possibly TRBD1 on 5 matching bases. Germline V gives CDR1 KGHDR, CDR2 SFDVKD. This CDR3 comprises 14 residues. Trimming removed 4 bases at V and 3 bases at J, with 10 bases between. The CDR3 region is CATSERGSTDTQYF. The CDR3 nucleotides read TGTGCCACCAGTGAAAGGGGTAGTACAGATACGCAGTATTTT.

The rearrangement uses TRBV27 and TRBJ2-5, with 7 bases aligning to TRBD2. CDR3 length: 16 amino acids. From germline, CDR1 is MNHEY and CDR2 SMNVEV (reference sequence). Unmatched junction bases numbered 7, after V lost 2 bases and J lost 1 base. The chain's CDR3 is CASSLTPGLLQETQYF. CDR3 nucleotide sequence: TGTGCCAGCAGTTTAACCCCGGGACTACTCCAAGAGACCCAGTACTTC.

The chain carries TRBV5-6 and TRBJ1-3, with TRBD1 identical over 12 bases. This CDR3 contains 16 residues. V was clipped by 4 bases and J by 3 bases; unmatched bases: 5. Germline CDR1 is SGHDT and CDR2 is YYEEEE. In DNA form, the CDR3 reads TGTGCCAGCAGCACGGGACAGGGGGCGCATGGAAACACCATATATTTT. The encoded protein is CASSTGQGAHGNTIYF. The complete variable domain, with remaining parts taken from reference TRBV5-6 and TRBJ1-3, reads DAGVTQSPTHLIKTRGQQVTLRCSPKSGHDTVSWYQQALGQGPQFIFQYYEEEERQRGNFPDRFSGHQFPNYSSELNVNALLLGDSALYLCASSTGQGAHGNTIYFGEGSWLTVV.

The genes are TRBV27 and TRBJ1-2; D not resolved. In germline, CDR1 is MNHEY, CDR2 SMNVEV (reference sequence). Trimming took off 3 bases at V and 1 base at J, with 6 bases between the two ends. This CDR3 is built from 13 residues. This CDR3 reads CASSLRVNYGYTF. Here the CDR3 DNA reads TGTGCCAGCAGTTTGAGGGTTAACTATGGCTACACCTTC.

The chain uses TRBV6-5 and TRBJ1-1; possible D gene TRBD1, 5 bases. This CDR3 region has 14 residues. Trimming removed 8 bases at V and 6 bases at J, with 19 bases between. CDR1 MNHEY and CDR2 SVGAGI come from the germline V gene. For the CDR3, the DNA is TGTGCCAGCGGCGACAGCTGGGTTACAGCTGAAGCTTTCTTT. Translating it yields CASGDSWVTAEAFF.

This sequence joins TRBV19 and TRBJ1-6; tentative D call: TRBD1 (5 bases). The CDR3 sequence is 16 residues long. Per germline, CDR1 LNHDA and CDR2 SQIVND (reference sequence). Trimming left V 10 bases short and J 0 bases short, with 16 bases between. CDR3 region: CATRPGGSSYNSPLHF. Written as DNA, the CDR3 is TGTGCCACCAGGCCGGGGGGGAGCTCCTATAATTCACCCCTCCACTTT. Supplemented by reference TRBV19 and TRBJ1-6, the full variable domain reads DGGITQSPKYLFRKEGQNVTLSCEQNLNHDAMYWYRQDPGQGLRLIYYSQIVNDFQKGDIAEGYSVSREKKESFPLTVTSAQKNPTAFYLCATRPGGSSYNSPLHFGNGTRLTVT.

This sequence joins TRBV11-2 and TRBJ2-2; D might be TRBD1 (6 bases). Germline V CDR1 and CDR2: SGHAT, FQNNGV. This CDR3 region has 17 residues. V was trimmed by 1 base and J by 1 base, leaving 13 bases between them. Written as DNA, the CDR3 is TGTGCCAGCAGCTTAGTCAGGGGCCCGGGGAACACCGGGGAGCTGTTTTTT. It encodes CASSLVRGPGNTGELFF.

The chain links TRBV9 to TRBJ2-1, with D possibly being TRBD1 (6 bases). V lost 3 bases and J lost 3, with 16 bases in between. Germline V gene lookup returns CDR1 SGDLS and CDR2 YYNGEE. The CDR3 has 16 amino acids. Written as DNA, the CDR3 is TGTGCCAGCAGCGCACGGACAGACCGCGACTACAATGAGCAGTTCTTC. This gives the protein CASSARTDRDYNEQFF.

CDR3: CASCLPVLAGESYEQYF. The CDR3 DNA reads as TGTGCCAGCTGTCTCCCGGTGTTGGCCGGGGAGTCCTACGAGCAGTACTTC. J is TRBJ2-7 and V is TRBV7-8, with a possible D match to TRBD2 (5 bases). The length of the CDR3 is 17 residues. Trimming took off 8 bases at V and 1 base at J, with 24 bases between the two ends. Germline CDR1 SGHVS, CDR2 FQNEAQ.

V is TRBV6-5 and J is TRBJ1-2; weak D call: TRBD1 (5 bases). Germline V CDR1 and CDR2: MNHEY, SVGAGI. CDR3 length: 15 residues. V was shortened by 6 bases and J by 4 bases, with 18 bases between the two germline ends. This CDR3 is CASSQQDTDIYGYTF. The CDR3 nucleotides read TGTGCCAGCAGCCAGCAGGACACGGACATCTATGGCTACACCTTC.

This chain connects TRBV13 to TRBJ1-3; possible D gene TRBD1, 5 bases. V lost 3 bases, J lost 0 bases, and 21 bases lay in between. The CDR3 loop spans 19 amino acids. Looked up from germline, CDR1 is PRHDT and CDR2 is FYEKMQ (reference sequence). The CDR3 coding sequence is TGTGCCAGCAGCTTCAGGGCAGGATTCGACCGGAGCTCTGGAAACACCATATATTTT. Its protein is CASSFRAGFDRSSGNTIYF.

The rearrangement uses TRBV11-2 and TRBJ2-7; 9 positions agree with TRBD1. CDR3 length equals 16 residues. CDR1 is SGHAT and CDR2 is FQNNGV in the germline V gene. V lost 1 base to trimming and J lost 3 bases; unmatched junction nucleotides: 7. The CDR3 bases are TGTGCCAGCAGCTTAGCCGTGGGGGACAGGGACTACGAGCAGTACTTC. Its translation is CASSLAVGDRDYEQYF.